These T cell receptor beta chains were read from a single sample in a study. TCRdb reprocessed the 5' RACE reads via MiXCR and lists one record per CDR3 protein. The data show 7,500 to 9,000 distinct CDR3 sequences, with around 63% seen just once and around 4% held by the top ten. The sample was tumor-infiltrating naive CD4+ T cells sorted from the breast tumor. The receptor source for this set is a female donor with breast cancer. CDR3s include the opening cysteine and the closing phenylalanine or tryptophan. A D gene is named only where the DNA matches it firmly. Only part of the rows carry a size: once, few, many, or a class if the clone is expanded.

size	D	V	J	DNA	CDR3
.	.	TRBV6-1	TRBJ2-5	TGTGCCAGCAGTGAATTCGGGGGCAAAATAGAGACCCAGTACTTC	CASSEFGGKIETQYF
.	.	TRBV6-5	TRBJ1-2	TGTGCCAGCAGTCCCGGGGCCAAGCTCTATGGCTACACCTTC	CASSPGAKLYGYTF
.	TRBD2	TRBV25-1	TRBJ2-1	TGTGCCAGCAGTGTCCTAGCGGGGACCTCCTACAATGAGCAGTTCTTC	CASSVLAGTSYNEQFF
.	.	TRBV28	TRBJ1-5	TGTGACAGCAGTTTTCCCGGGACAAGTGGGAGTCAGCCCCAGCATTTT	CDSSFPGTSGSQPQHF
.	.	TRBV9	TRBJ2-1	TGTGCCAGCAGCGTAGTAGGCGGGACGGACAATGAGCAGTTCTTC	CASSVVGGTDNEQFF
.	.	TRBV7-9	TRBJ1-2	TGTGCCAGCAGCTTAGACTATGGCTACACCTTC	CASSLDYGYTF
.	.	TRBV3-1	TRBJ1-3	TGTGCCAGTAGCCAAGTTGCGGGGCCTGGAAACACCATATATTTT	CASSQVAGPGNTIYF
.	.	TRBV20-1	TRBJ1-4	TGCAGTGCTAGAGGGCCAAACGGGGATGAAAAACTGTTTTTT	CSARGPNGDEKLFF
.	TRBD1	TRBV20-1	TRBJ2-7	TGCAGTGCTAGAAACGATGACAGGGGGCTGGACGAGCAGTACTTC	CSARNDDRGLDEQYF
few	.	TRBV5-5	TRBJ1-2	TGTGCCAGCAGCTTGGCGGGCTCGAGCTATGGCTACACCTTC	CASSLAGSSYGYTF
few	.	TRBV12-3/TRBV12-4	TRBJ1-2	TGTGCCAGCAGTTTATTCGGAACCTATGGCTACACCTTC	CASSLFGTYGYTF